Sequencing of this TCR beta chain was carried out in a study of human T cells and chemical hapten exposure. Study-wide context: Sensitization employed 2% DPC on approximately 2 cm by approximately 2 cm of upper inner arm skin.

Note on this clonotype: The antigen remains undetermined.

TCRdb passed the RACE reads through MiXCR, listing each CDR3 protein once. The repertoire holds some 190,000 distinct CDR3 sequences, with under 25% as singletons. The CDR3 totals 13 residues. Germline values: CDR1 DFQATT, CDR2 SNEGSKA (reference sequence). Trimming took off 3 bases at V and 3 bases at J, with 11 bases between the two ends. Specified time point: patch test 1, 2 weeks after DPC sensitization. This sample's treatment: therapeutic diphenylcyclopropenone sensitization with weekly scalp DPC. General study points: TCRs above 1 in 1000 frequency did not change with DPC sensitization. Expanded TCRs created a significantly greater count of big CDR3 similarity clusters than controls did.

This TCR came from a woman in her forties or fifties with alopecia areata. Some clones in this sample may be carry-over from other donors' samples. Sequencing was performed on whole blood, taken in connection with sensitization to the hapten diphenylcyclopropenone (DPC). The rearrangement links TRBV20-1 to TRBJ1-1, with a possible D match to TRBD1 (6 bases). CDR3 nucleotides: TGCAGTGCTAGTATCTCAGGGGACACTGAAGCTTTCTTT. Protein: CSASISGDTEAFF.